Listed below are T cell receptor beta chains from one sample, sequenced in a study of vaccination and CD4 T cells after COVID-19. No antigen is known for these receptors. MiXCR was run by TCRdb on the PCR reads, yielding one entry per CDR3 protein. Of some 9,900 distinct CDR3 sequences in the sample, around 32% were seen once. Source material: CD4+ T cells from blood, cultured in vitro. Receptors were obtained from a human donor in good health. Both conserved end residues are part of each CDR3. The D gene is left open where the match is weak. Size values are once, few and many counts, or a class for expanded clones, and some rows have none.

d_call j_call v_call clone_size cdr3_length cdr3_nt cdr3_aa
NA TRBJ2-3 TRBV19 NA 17 TGTGCCAGTACTAGGGGGTTACCGGGACTCCGCGGGGATACGCAGTATTTT CASTRGLPGLRGDTQYF
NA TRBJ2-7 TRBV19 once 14 TGTGCCACTAAGCAGGGACCGAGTTCCTACGAGCAGTACTTC CATKQGPSSYEQYF
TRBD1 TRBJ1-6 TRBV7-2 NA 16 TGTGCCAGCAGCTTAGGGGGAGGGGGCTCGGTTTCACCCCTCCACTTT CASSLGGGGSVSPLHF
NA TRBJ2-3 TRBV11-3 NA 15 TGTGCCAGCTCCCCAGGACCCGCGGAGGCAGATACGCAGTATTTT CASSPGPAEADTQYF
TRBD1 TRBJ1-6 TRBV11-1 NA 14 TGTGCCAGCAGCTTGCAACAGGGGAATTCACCCCTCCACTTT CASSLQQGNSPLHF
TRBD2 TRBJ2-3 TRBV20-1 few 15 TGCAGTGCTCCCATACTAGCGGGAGCCGGAGATACGCAGTATTTT CSAPILAGAGDTQYF
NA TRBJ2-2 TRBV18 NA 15 TGTGCCAGCTCACGGAGGGCAGCGAACACCGGGGAGCTGTTTTTT CASSRRAANTGELFF
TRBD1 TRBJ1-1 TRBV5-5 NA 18 TGTGCCAGCAGCAGACTACTCCGGGACAGGGTGCTGAACACTGAAGCTTTCTTT CASSRLLRDRVLNTEAFF
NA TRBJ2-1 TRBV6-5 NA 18 TGTGCCAGCAGTTACCGGCTCCGGATAACCGGACAGCCCAATGAGCAGTTCTTC CASSYRLRITGQPNEQFF
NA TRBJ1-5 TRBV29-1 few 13 TGCAGCGCCTTGACGGTAGACAATCAGCCCCAGCATTTT CSALTVDNQPQHF
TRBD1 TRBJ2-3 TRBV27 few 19 TGTGCCAGCAGTTCATACGTTTTTCCGGGACAGGGATACACAGATACGCAGTATTTT CASSSYVFPGQGYTDTQYF
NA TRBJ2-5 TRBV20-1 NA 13 TGCAGTGCCTATTCGGGGCCGGGAGAGACCCAGTACTTC CSAYSGPGETQYF
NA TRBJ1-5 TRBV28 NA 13 TGTGCCAGCAGGGCACAGGGCTCTCAGCCCCAGCATTTT CASRAQGSQPQHF
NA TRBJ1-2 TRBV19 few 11 TGTGCCAGTAAACAGTCGAGCGGCTACACCTTC CASKQSSGYTF